These 9 T cell receptor beta chains came from one sample sequenced in a study of OX40 agonist ivuxolimab in advanced cancers. Clones were sequenced by immunoSEQ multiplex PCR, and TCRdb holds only the in-frame ones, with some missing. Of approximately 73,000 clones in the sample, about 85% were seen once. The sample in question was CD4+ or CD8+ T cells sorted from blood, obtained in a trial of the OX40 agonist ivuxolimab. Every receptor here comes from an adult with an advanced solid tumor such as melanoma, head and neck, liver or kidney cancer.

This chain links TRBV28 with TRBJ1-1; no firm D call. CDR3 length: 15 amino acids. Deletions cut 8 bases from V and 6 bases from J, with 22 bases between. CDR1 is MDHEN and CDR2 is SYDVKM in the germline V gene. As DNA, the CDR3 is TGTGCCAGCCTCATCCCAGGCCGGCGCCTCGCTGAAGCTTTCTTT. Translating it yields CASLIPGRRLAEAFF.

The rearrangement links TRBV5-1 to TRBJ2-1; 11 nucleotides match TRBD1. CDR3 length: 15 amino acids. Germline assignment: CDR1 SGHRS and CDR2 YFSETQ. V trimming: 4 bases; J trimming: 8 bases; junction bases outside the gene matches: 8. In DNA, the CDR3 is TGCGCCAGCAGCCCAGGACAGGGGGCTGGCTATGAGCAGTTCTTC. Translated: CASSPGQGAGYEQFF.

The chain links TRBV6-5 to TRBJ2-1; D is possibly TRBD1 or TRBD2 (5 bases each). Germline-derived CDR1 and CDR2 are MNHEY and SVGAGI. This CDR3 region has 14 residues. V was cut by 0 bases and J by 10 bases, with 13 bases left in between. CDR3 bases: TGTGCCAGCAGTTACTCGAGGGGCGGCGCCGAGCAGTTCTTC. As protein: CASSYSRGGAEQFF.

The rearrangement links TRBV11-2 to TRBJ2-2; D may correspond to TRBD1 or TRBD2 (6 bases each). Germline V gene lookup returns CDR1 SGHAT and CDR2 FQNNGV. The CDR3 is made up of 16 amino acids. V lost 5 bases and J lost 5, with 18 bases in between. The CDR3 DNA reads as TGTGCCAGCAGCAAAGAGGGGGGAATGGGTACCGGGGAGCTGTTTTTT. This codes for CASSKEGGMGTGELFF.

The chain links TRBV2 to TRBJ2-4; 13 positions agree with TRBD2. Looked up from germline, CDR1 is SNHLY and CDR2 is FYNNEI. The V segment lost 8 bases and the J segment 11 bases; nucleotides outside the gene matches: 9. This CDR3 is 14 amino acids long. The CDR3 DNA reads as TGTGCCAGCTCCGGACTAGCGGGAGCCCAGTTTCAGTACTTC. This gives the protein CASSGLAGAQFQYF.

The chain employs TRBV6-5 and TRBJ1-3; the match to TRBD1 covers 9 bases. J gave up 2 bases and V 5 bases, and 4 bases lay outside the gene matches. The germline CDR1 and CDR2 sequences are MNHEY and SVGAGI. The CDR3 has 15 residues. In DNA, the CDR3 is TGTGCCAGCAGTCAGGACAGGGGACCTGGAAACACCATATATTTT. Translated, it gives CASSQDRGPGNTIYF.

This chain links TRBV6-1 with TRBJ1-2, with TRBD1 matching 9 bases. Germline V CDR1 and CDR2: MNHNS, SASEGT. The CDR3 runs to 19 residues. V was pared by 4 bases and J by 5 bases, with 20 bases of the junction left unmatched. CDR3 residues: CASSARRTGVVLEGYGYTF. The CDR3 nucleotides are TGTGCCAGCAGTGCACGGAGGACAGGGGTGGTCCTGGAGGGTTATGGCTACACCTTC.

In DNA form, the CDR3 reads TGTGCCAGCAGCCCCCCCCAGCCCCAGCATTTT. Translation gives CASSPPQPQHF. V gene TRBV5-4 combines with J gene TRBJ1-5, with D uncertain. The V end lost 4 bases, the J end lost 7 bases, and 6 bases lay between the germline ends. This CDR3 comprises 11 residues. The germline gives CDR1 SGHNT, CDR2 YYREEE (reference sequence).

The chain combines TRBV28 with TRBJ1-5, with D unclear. Per germline, CDR1 MDHEN and CDR2 SYDVKM. This CDR3 has 12 amino acids. The V end was cut by 2 bases, the J end by 15 bases, with 14 bases between. The CDR3 loop reads CASSLLVGVPHF. The CDR3 DNA sequence: TGTGCCAGCAGTTTACTCGTTGGGGTTCCGCATTTT.